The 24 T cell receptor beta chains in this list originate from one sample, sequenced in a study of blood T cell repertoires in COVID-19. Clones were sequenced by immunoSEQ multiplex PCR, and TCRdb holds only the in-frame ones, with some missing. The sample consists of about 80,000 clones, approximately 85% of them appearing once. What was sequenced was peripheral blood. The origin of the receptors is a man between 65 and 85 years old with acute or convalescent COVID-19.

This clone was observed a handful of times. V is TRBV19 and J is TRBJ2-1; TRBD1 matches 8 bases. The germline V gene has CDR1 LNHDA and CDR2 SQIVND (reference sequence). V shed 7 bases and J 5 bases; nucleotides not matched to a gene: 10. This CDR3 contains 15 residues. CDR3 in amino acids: CASNPDRVGHNEQFF. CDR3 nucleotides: TGTGCCAGTAACCCGGACAGGGTGGGCCACAATGAGCAGTTCTTC.

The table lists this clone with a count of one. The CDR3 nucleotides are TGTGCCAGCAGCCCAACTAGCGTCGGGGAGCTGTTTTTT. Protein: CASSPTSVGELFF. The chain recombines TRBV14 with TRBJ2-2, with 7 bases aligning to TRBD2. The junction had 3 bases not matched to a gene; V was cut back by 4 bases and J by 7 bases. Germline V lookup: CDR1 SGHDN, CDR2 FVKESK. This CDR3 is 13 amino acids long.

The CDR3 spells CASSPQGALGNSPLHF. The CDR3, as DNA: TGTGCCAGCTCACCGCAGGGGGCATTGGGAAATTCACCCCTCCACTTT. This chain uses TRBV18 with TRBJ1-6; 8 nucleotides agree with TRBD1. Trimming cost V 3 bases and J 7 bases; bases outside gene matches: 8. The CDR3 is 16 residues long. Looked up from germline, CDR1 is KGHSH and CDR2 is LQKENI.

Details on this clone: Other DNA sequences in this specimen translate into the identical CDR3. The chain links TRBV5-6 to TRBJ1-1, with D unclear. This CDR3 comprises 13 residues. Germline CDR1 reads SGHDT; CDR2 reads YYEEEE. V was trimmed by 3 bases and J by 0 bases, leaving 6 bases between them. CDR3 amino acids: CASSSRLNTEAFF. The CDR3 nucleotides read TGTGCCAGCAGCTCGAGATTGAACACTGAAGCTTTCTTT. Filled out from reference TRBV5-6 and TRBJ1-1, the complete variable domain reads DAGVTQSPTHLIKTRGQQVTLRCSPKSGHDTVSWYQQALGQGPQFIFQYYEEEERQRGNFPDRFSGHQFPNYSSELNVNALLLGDSALYLCASSSRLNTEAFFGQGTRLTVV.

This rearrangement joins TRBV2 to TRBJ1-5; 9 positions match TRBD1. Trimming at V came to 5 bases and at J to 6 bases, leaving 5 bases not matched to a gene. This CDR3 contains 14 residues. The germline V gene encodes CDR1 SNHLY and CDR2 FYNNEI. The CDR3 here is CASSSQGASQPQHF. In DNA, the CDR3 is TGTGCCAGCAGTTCACAGGGGGCAAGTCAGCCCCAGCATTTT.

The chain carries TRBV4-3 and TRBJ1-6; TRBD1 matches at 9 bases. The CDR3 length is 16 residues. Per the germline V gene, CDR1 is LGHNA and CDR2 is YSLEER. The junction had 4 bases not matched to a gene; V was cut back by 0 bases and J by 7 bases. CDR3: CASSQELGQGNSPLHF. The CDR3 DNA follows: TGCGCCAGCAGCCAAGAGCTGGGACAGGGAAATTCACCCCTCCACTTT.

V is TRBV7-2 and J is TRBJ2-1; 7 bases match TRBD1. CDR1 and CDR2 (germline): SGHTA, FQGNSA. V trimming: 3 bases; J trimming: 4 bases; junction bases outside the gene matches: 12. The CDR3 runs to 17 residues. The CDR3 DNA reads TGTGCCAGCAGCTTTCCCTCCCGGGACAGATTATACAATGAGCAGTTCTTC. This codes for CASSFPSRDRLYNEQFF. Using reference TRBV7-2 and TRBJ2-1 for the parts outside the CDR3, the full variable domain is GAGVSQSPSNKVTEKGKDVELRCDPISGHTALYWYRQSLGQGLEFLIYFQGNSAPDKSGLPSDRFSAERTGGSVSTLTIQRTQQEDSAVYLCASSFPSRDRLYNEQFFGPGTRLTVL.

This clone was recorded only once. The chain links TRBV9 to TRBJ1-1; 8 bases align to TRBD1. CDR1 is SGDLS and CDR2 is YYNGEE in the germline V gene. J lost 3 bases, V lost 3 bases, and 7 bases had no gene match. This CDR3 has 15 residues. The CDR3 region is CASSEQGGEDTEAFF. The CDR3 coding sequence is TGTGCCAGCAGCGAACAGGGGGGAGAGGACACTGAAGCTTTCTTT. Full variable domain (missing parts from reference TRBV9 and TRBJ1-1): DSGVTQTPKHLITATGQRVTLRCSPRSGDLSVYWYQQSLDQGLQFLIQYYNGEERAKGNILERFSAQQFPDLHSELNLSSLELGDSALYFCASSEQGGEDTEAFFGQGTRLTVV.

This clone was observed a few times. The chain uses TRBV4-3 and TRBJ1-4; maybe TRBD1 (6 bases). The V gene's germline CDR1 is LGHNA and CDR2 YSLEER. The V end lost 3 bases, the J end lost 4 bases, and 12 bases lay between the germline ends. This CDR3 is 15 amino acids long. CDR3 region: CASSHADRNNEKLFF. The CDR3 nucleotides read TGCGCCAGCAGCCACGCAGACAGGAATAATGAAAAACTGTTTTTT.

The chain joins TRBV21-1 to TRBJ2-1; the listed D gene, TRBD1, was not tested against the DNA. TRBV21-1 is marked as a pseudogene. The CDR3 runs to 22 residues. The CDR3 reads CASSMLPLGKRVAHRAYNEQFF. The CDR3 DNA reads TGTGCCAGCAGCATGTTGCCCCTAGGTAAAAGGGTGGCCCACAGGGCCTACAATGAGCAGTTCTTC.

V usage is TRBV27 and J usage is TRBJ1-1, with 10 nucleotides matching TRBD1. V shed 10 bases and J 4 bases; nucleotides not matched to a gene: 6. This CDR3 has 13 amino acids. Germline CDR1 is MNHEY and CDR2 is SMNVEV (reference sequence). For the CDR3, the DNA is TGTGCCACGCGGACAGGGGGTATCACTGAAGCTTTCTTT. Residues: CATRTGGITEAFF.

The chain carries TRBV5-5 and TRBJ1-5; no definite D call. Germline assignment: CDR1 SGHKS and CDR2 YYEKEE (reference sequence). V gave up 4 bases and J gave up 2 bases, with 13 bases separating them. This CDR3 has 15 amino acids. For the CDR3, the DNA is TGTGCCAGCAGCCTGTGGGCGGGCGGCAATCAGCCCCAGCATTTT. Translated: CASSLWAGGNQPQHF. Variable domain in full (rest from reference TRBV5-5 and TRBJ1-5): DAGVTQSPTHLIKTRGQQVTLRCSPISGHKSVSWYQQVLGQGPQFIFQYYEKEERGRGNFPDRFSARQFPNYSSELNVNALLLGDSALYLCASSLWAGGNQPQHFGDGTRLSIL.

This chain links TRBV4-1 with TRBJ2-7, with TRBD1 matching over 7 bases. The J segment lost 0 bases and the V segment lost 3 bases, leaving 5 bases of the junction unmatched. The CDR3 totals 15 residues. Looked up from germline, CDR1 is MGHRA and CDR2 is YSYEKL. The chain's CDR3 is CASSHVDRSSYEQYF. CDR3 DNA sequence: TGCGCCAGCAGCCACGTGGACAGGAGCTCCTACGAGCAGTACTTC.

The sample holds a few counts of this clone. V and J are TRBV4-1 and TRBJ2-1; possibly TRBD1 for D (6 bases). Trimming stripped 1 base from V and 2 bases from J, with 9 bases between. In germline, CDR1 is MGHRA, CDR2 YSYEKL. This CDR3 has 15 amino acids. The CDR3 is CASSQGDTPYNEQFF. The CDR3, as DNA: TGCGCCAGCAGCCAAGGGGACACCCCCTACAATGAGCAGTTCTTC.

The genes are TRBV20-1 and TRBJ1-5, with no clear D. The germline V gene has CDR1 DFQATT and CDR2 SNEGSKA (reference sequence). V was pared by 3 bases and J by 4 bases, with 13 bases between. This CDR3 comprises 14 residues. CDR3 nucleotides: TGCAGTGCTAGTGGCCAGGTGATTAATCAGCCCCAGCATTTT. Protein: CSASGQVINQPQHF.

CDR3 sequence reads: CASSLPRGTGETQYF. The DNA for the CDR3 is TGTGCCAGCAGCCTACCCCGCGGGACGGGAGAGACCCAGTACTTC. V is TRBV7-8 and J is TRBJ2-5; TRBD2 might be the D (6 bases). The V gene's germline CDR1 is SGHVS and CDR2 FQNEAQ. Trimming cost V 5 bases and J 4 bases, with 17 bases left between them. There are 15 residues in the CDR3.

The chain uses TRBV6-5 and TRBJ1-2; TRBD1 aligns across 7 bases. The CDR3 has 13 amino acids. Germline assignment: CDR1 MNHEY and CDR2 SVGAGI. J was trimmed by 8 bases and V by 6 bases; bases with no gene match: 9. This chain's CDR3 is CASRETGYEGYTF. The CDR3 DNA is TGTGCCAGCAGAGAGACAGGGTATGAAGGCTACACCTTC.

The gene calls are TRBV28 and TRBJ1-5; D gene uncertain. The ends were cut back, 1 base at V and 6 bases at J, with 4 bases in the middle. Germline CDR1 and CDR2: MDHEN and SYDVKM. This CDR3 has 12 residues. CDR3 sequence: CASSLFGQPQHF. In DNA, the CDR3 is TGTGCCAGCAGTTTATTCGGTCAGCCCCAGCATTTT.

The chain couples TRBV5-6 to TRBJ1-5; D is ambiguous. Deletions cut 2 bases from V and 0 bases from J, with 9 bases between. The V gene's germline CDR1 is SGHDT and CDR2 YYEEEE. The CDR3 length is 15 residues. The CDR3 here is CASSFGGYSNQPQHF. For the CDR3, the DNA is TGTGCCAGCAGCTTTGGCGGGTATAGCAATCAGCCCCAGCATTTT.

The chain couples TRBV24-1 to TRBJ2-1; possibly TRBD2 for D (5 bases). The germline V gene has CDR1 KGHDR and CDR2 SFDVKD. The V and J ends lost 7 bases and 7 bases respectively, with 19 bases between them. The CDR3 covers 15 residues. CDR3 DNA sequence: TGTGCCACCAGCAGCACCAAGCGGAGTAGGAATGAGCAGTTCTTC. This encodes CATSSTKRSRNEQFF.

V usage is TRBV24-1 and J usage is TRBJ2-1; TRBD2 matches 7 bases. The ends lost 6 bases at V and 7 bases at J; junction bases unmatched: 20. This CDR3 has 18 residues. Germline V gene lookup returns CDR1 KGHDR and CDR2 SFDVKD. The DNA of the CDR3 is TGTGCCACCAGTCCTTCTTCAGGCAGACTAGCTATCGGGAATGAGCAGTTCTTC. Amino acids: CATSPSSGRLAIGNEQFF.

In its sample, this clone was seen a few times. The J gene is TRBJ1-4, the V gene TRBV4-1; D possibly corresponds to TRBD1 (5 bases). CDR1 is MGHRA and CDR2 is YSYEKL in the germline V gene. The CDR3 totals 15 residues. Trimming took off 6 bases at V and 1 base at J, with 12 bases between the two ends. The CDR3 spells CASRDSGLTNEKLFF. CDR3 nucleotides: TGCGCCAGCAGGGATTCAGGGTTAACTAATGAAAAACTGTTTTTT.

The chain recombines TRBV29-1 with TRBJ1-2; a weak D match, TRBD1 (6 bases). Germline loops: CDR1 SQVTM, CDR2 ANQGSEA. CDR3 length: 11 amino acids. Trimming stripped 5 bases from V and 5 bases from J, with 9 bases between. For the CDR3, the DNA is TGCAGCGTTTGGCAGGGGTATGGCTACACCTTC. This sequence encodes CSVWQGYGYTF.

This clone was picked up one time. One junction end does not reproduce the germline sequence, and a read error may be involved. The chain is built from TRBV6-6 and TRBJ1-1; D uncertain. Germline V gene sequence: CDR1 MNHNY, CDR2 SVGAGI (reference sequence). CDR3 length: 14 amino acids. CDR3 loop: CASSYSTGNAEAFF. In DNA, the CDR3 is TGTGCCAGCAGTTACTCGACCGGGAACGCTGAAGCTTTCTTT.